This record concerns one T cell receptor beta chain sequence. The data belong to a study of blood T cell repertoires in COVID-19. About the study: Sites across the United States, Italy and Spain contributed samples from acute and convalescent COVID-19.

The CDR3 is 14 residues long. The V gene's germline CDR1 is SGHVS and CDR2 FQNEAQ. The V gene lost 1 base and the J gene lost 7 bases, with 13 bases spanning the gap. Assay: immunoSEQ multiplex PCR; the TCRdb copy retains only in-frame clones and omits some. Of roughly 160,000 clones listed, around four fifths are singletons. Seattle cases were enrolled at active infection and followed longitudinally. The TCR originated in a woman over 75 with COVID-19, enrolled during active disease. The material sequenced was peripheral blood. The chain has TRBV7-8 and TRBJ1-2; the D gene is possibly TRBD1 (5 bases). In nucleotides, the CDR3 is TGTGCCAGCAGCTTAGGGCGGGTCGGGGGTGGCTACACCTTC. Its protein is CASSLGRVGGGYTF.